The entry below describes one T cell receptor (beta chain). Antigen unknown. The V gene lost 3 bases and the J gene lost 3 bases, with 11 bases spanning the gap. The CDR3 runs 14 residues. Germline CDR1 is MDHEN and CDR2 is SYDVKM. These data come from a study of T-cell reconstitution after alpha-beta-depleted transplantation in children. The study's findings and limits: Newly produced T cells mostly accounted for T-cell counts and diversity one year post-transplant.

Unique molecular identifiers were incorporated when the TCRbeta library was constructed. TCRdb re-called the PCR reads through MiXCR, storing one row per CDR3 protein. In the table there are fewer than 750,000 distinct CDR3 sequences, about a quarter of which are singletons. The V and J genes are TRBV28 and TRBJ2-5, with D possibly being TRBD2 (5 bases). The TCR was taken from a boy younger than two with Wiskott-Aldrich syndrome, due to receive a stem cell transplant. The sample here was PBMCs, taken before TCRalphabeta/CD19-depleted stem cell transplant. DNA for the CDR3: TGTGCCAGCAGTTTCGGACTCATCAAAGAGACCCAGTACTTC. Amino acids: CASSFGLIKETQYF.